These 14 T cell receptor beta chains were all obtained from the same sample, sequenced in a study of blood T cell repertoires in COVID-19. Produced via immunoSEQ multiplex PCR; TCRdb's table is partial and in-frame only. This table has more than 85,000 clones, about 85% appearing once. The sample consisted of peripheral blood. Receptors originate from an older man with acute or convalescent COVID-19.

The CDR3 sequence: CASSRLPRNTEAFF. In DNA form, the CDR3 reads TGTGCCAGCAGCCGCCTACCTAGGAACACTGAAGCTTTCTTT. The chain has TRBV14 and TRBJ1-1; D remains unclear. The CDR3 covers 14 residues. Germline lookup yields CDR1 SGHDN and CDR2 FVKESK. V lost 4 bases and J lost 1, with 10 bases in between.

The chain joins TRBV28 to TRBJ1-5; D is unclear. Per germline, CDR1 MDHEN and CDR2 SYDVKM. The CDR3 spans 14 residues. With 3 bases removed from V and 10 bases from J, the gap between germline ends came to 16 bases. The CDR3 protein is CASSLNGVRGPQHF. CDR3 DNA sequence: TGTGCCAGCAGTTTGAACGGGGTTCGTGGTCCCCAGCATTTT.

The chain joins TRBV28 to TRBJ1-5, with 7 bases lining up with TRBD1. V gave up 2 bases and J gave up 2 bases; unmatched junction bases: 12. This CDR3 is 18 amino acids long. Germline CDR1 MDHEN, CDR2 SYDVKM. The DNA for the CDR3 is TGTGCCAGCAGTTTAGTCAGGACAGGAACTTGGGGCAATCAGCCCCAGCATTTT. Its translation is CASSLVRTGTWGNQPQHF.

The V gene is TRBV19, the J gene TRBJ2-1; D gene uncertain. CDR3 length: 13 amino acids. V lost 6 bases and J 0 bases, leaving 6 bases between the germline ends. Germline V gene data show CDR1 as LNHDA and CDR2 as SQIVND (reference sequence). In DNA, the CDR3 is TGTGCCAGTAGGCGTAGCTCCTACAATGAGCAGTTCTTC. Residues: CASRRSSYNEQFF.

This clone was found once. The V and J genes are TRBV29-1 and TRBJ1-1; weak D call: TRBD1 (5 bases). The germline gives CDR1 SQVTM, CDR2 ANQGSEA. V was cut by 7 bases and J by 1 base, with 10 bases left in between. This CDR3 has 12 amino acids. In DNA, the CDR3 is TGCAGCGGTACGGGGGGGAACACTGAAGCTTTCTTT. Its protein is CSGTGGNTEAFF. Full variable domain (missing parts from reference TRBV29-1 and TRBJ1-1): SAVISQKPSRDICQRGTSLTIQCQVDSQVTMMFWYRQQPGQSLTLIATANQGSEATYESGFVIDKFPISRPNLTFSTLTVSNMSPEDSSIYLCSGTGGNTEAFFGQGTRLTVV.

There are a few counts of this clone. The chain recombines TRBV7-9 with TRBJ1-3; 7 bases map to TRBD1. The junction had 9 bases not matched to a gene; V was cut back by 5 bases and J by 2 bases. The CDR3 has 16 residues. Germline V gene sequence: CDR1 SEHNR, CDR2 FQNEAQ (reference sequence). Written as DNA, the CDR3 is TGTGCCAGCAGCGGAACCGACAGGGTGGCTGGAAACACCATATATTTT. Translated: CASSGTDRVAGNTIYF.

A single count supports this clone. This chain links TRBV7-2 with TRBJ1-2, with D maybe TRBD1 (5 bases). The ends were cut back, 5 bases at V and 5 bases at J, with 21 bases in the middle. From germline, CDR1 is SGHTA and CDR2 FQGNSA. This CDR3 contains 16 residues. The CDR3 reads CASSVRGTTTIYGYTF. In nucleotides, the CDR3 is TGTGCCAGCAGCGTTAGGGGTACCACCACTATTTATGGCTACACCTTC.

The chain combines TRBV6-1 with TRBJ1-5; D may be TRBD1 (6 bases). Trimming left V 3 bases short and J 8 bases short, with 17 bases between. In germline, CDR1 is MNHNS, CDR2 SASEGT. The length of the CDR3 is 15 residues. CDR3 residues: CASSDLGTGMEPQHF. CDR3 sequence (DNA): TGTGCCAGCAGTGATCTGGGAACAGGGATGGAGCCCCAGCATTTT.

Concerning this clone itself: Other DNA sequences in this specimen translate into the identical CDR3. The J gene is TRBJ1-3, the V gene TRBV11-2; 7 bases line up with TRBD1. The CDR3 extends over 15 amino acids. V trimming: 1 base; J trimming: 4 bases; junction bases outside the gene matches: 4. Germline CDR1 reads SGHAT; CDR2 reads FQNNGV. CDR3 coding DNA: TGTGCCAGCAGCTTAGGACAGGGAGCAGGAAACACCATATATTTT. It yields the protein CASSLGQGAGNTIYF. The variable domain in full, with the rest retrieved from reference TRBV11-2 and TRBJ1-3, is EAGVAQSPRYKIIEKRQSVAFWCNPISGHATLYWYQQILGQGPKLLIQFQNNGVVDDSQLPKDRFSAERLKGVDSTLKIQPAKLEDSAVYLCASSLGQGAGNTIYFGEGSWLTVV.

V usage is TRBV25-1 and J usage is TRBJ2-3; 9 positions match TRBD2. This CDR3 contains 15 residues. Germline V lookup: CDR1 MGHDK, CDR2 SYGVNS. V was pared by 0 bases and J by 8 bases, with 6 bases of the junction left unmatched. The CDR3 nucleotides are TGTGCCAGCAGTGAATATTGGCGGGGGGGTGGTACGCAGTATTTT. It is translated as CASSEYWRGGGTQYF.

The chain carries TRBV5-1 and TRBJ1-2; D might be TRBD1 (5 bases). Germline assignment: CDR1 SGHRS and CDR2 YFSETQ. The CDR3 is 14 amino acids. The V and J ends lost 4 bases and 5 bases respectively, with 15 bases between them. CDR3 sequence: CASSEEGLNYGYTF. CDR3 nucleotides: TGCGCCAGCAGCGAGGAGGGACTCAATTATGGCTACACCTTC. Complete variable domain (other parts from reference TRBV5-1 and TRBJ1-2): KAGVTQTPRYLIKTRGQQVTLSCSPISGHRSVSWYQQTPGQGLQFLFEYFSETQRNKGNFPGRFSGRQFSNSRSEMNVSTLELGDSALYLCASSEEGLNYGYTFGSGTRLTVV.

The CDR3 loop is CASSLESPQAWETQYF. Written as DNA, the CDR3 is TGCGCCAGCAGCTTGGAAAGTCCTCAGGCCTGGGAGACCCAGTACTTC. The rearrangement uses TRBV5-1 and TRBJ2-5, with D uncertain. Germline CDR1 SGHRS, CDR2 YFSETQ. This CDR3 spans 16 amino acids. The V and J ends lost 0 bases and 5 bases respectively, with 17 bases between them.

This clone has only one observation. The chain uses TRBV7-3 and TRBJ2-3; TRBD1 might be the D (6 bases). The V gene's germline CDR1 is SGHTA and CDR2 FQGTGA. The V and J ends lost 6 bases and 6 bases respectively, with 22 bases between them. The CDR3 consists of 16 residues. The CDR3 spells CASSLRGGLPWDTQYF. The CDR3 DNA sequence: TGTGCCAGCAGTCTACGAGGGGGTTTACCCTGGGATACGCAGTATTTT.

This chain joins TRBV27 and TRBJ2-5; D is undetermined. The CDR3 is 14 amino acids. In germline, CDR1 is MNHEY, CDR2 SMNVEV (reference sequence). V was clipped by 2 bases and J by 5 bases, with 12 bases between them. The CDR3 region has the DNA TGTGCCAGCAGTTTACGAAAAAGAGAGGAGACCCAGTACTTC. It codes for CASSLRKREETQYF.